This T cell receptor beta chain comes out of a study of identical twins. Concerning this clonotype itself: Antigen specificity is unknown.

TCRdb fed the 5' RACE reads into MiXCR, producing one record per CDR3 protein. The sample lists about 520,000 distinct CDR3 sequences; around 20% were seen once. Whole-study results and caveats: Fewer insertions marked abundant cord blood beta clonotypes; young adult naive trended weakly, memory not at all.

Germline loops: CDR1 LGHDT, CDR2 YNNKEL (reference sequence). V lost 1 base, J lost 4 bases, and 13 bases stayed unmatched. This CDR3 has 19 amino acids. This sample was also put to use in a study of T cells expressing NK-cell markers. From that paper: The use of an anti-gamma-delta TCR antibody, which was added in several experiments, restricted sorting to T cells expressing alpha-beta TCR.

The sequenced sample was CD4+ T cells sorted from blood. This chain connects TRBV3-1 to TRBJ2-1, with 10 positions matching TRBD2. This TCR came from a woman aged 18-30 years in good health. For the CDR3, the DNA is TGTGCCAGCAGCCAAGTAAGGATTGAGCGGGGGGGCCGGTACAATGAGCAGTTCTTC. This translates into CASSQVRIERGGRYNEQFF.